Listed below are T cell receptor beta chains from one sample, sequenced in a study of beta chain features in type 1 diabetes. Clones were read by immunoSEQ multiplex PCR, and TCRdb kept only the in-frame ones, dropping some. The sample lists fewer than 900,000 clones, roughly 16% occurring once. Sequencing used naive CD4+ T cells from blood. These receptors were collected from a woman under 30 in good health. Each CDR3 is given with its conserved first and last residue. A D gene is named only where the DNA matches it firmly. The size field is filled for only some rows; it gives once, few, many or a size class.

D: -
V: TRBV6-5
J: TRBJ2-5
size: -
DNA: TGTGCCAGCACCTCCCCCGGACTTGGGACCCAGTACTTC
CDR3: CASTSPGLGTQYF

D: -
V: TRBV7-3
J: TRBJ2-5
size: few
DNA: TGTGCCAGCAGCAGATCGGACCAAGAGACCCAGTACTTC
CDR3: CASSRSDQETQYF

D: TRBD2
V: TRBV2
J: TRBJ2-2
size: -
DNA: TGTGCCAGCAGTGATTTTGGGACTAGGGCTAACGGGGAGCTGTTTTTT
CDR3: CASSDFGTRANGELFF

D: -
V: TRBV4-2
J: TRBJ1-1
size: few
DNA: TGTGCCAGCAGCCAAGACAGGTTCACTGAAGCTTTCTTT
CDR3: CASSQDRFTEAFF

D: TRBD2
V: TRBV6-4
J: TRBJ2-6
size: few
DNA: TGTGCCAGCAGACTGCTAGCGGGAGATAGCTCTGGGGCCAACGTCCTGACTTTC
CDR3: CASRLLAGDSSGANVLTF

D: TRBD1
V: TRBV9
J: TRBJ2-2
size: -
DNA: TGTGCCAGCAGCTCCCAGGGGGCAATTGCCGGGGAGCTGTTTTTT
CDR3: CASSSQGAIAGELFF

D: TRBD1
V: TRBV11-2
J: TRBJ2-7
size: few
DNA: TGTGCCAGCAGCAGACAGGGCCAGCAGTACTTC
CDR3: CASSRQGQQYF

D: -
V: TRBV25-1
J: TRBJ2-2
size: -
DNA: TGTGCCAGCAGTGAATTCGGTATTAACACCGGGGAGCTGTTTTTT
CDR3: CASSEFGINTGELFF

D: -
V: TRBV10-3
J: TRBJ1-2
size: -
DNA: TGTGCCATCAGTGGGACCGGGCCTAGTCCCGGCTATGGCTACACCTTC
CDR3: CAISGTGPSPGYGYTF

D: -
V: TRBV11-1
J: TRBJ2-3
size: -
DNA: TGTGCCAGCGGCGGTGATATCTTTCTAGGCACAGATACGCAGTATTTT
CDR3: CASGGDIFLGTDTQYF

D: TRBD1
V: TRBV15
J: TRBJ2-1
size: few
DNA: TGTGCCACCAGCAGATTTTCCCCGGGACAGGGCTACAATGAGCAGTTCTTC
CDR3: CATSRFSPGQGYNEQFF

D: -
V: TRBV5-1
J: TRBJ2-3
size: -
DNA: TGCGCCAGCAGCTCTACAGGGAGGGATACGCAGTATTTT
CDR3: CASSSTGRDTQYF